This T cell receptor (beta chain) was identified in a study of early stage breast cancer tumors. General observations from the study: Enriched TCRB sequences shared across patients were mostly commonly generated sequences. Compared with adjacent normal breast, tumors showed 2.5 to 3-fold denser, more clonal T cells.

Some clones are missing from TCRdb's copy, which holds only in-frame ones; the method was immunoSEQ multiplex PCR. The sample lists roughly 21,000 clones; about 78% were seen once. As concerns this clone: The antigen is not known.

Germline trimming cut 1 base from V and 5 bases from J; bases unmatched to any gene: 4. Germline V gene data show CDR1 as SGHNT and CDR2 as YYREEE (reference sequence). This CDR3 has 15 residues. What was sequenced was blood. This sequence originates from a person in their sixties with breast cancer. The gene calls are TRBV5-4 and TRBJ2-1, with TRBD2 matching over 9 bases. The CDR3 region has the DNA TGTGCCAGCAGCTTGATTCAGCGGGGGGACAATGAGCAGTTCTTC. Translation gives CASSLIQRGDNEQFF. Complete variable domain (other parts from reference TRBV5-4 and TRBJ2-1): ETGVTQSPTHLIKTRGQQVTLRCSSQSGHNTVSWYQQALGQGPQFIFQYYREEENGRGNFPPRFSGLQFPNYSSELNVNALELDDSALYLCASSLIQRGDNEQFFGPGTRLTVL.